This T cell receptor (beta chain) comes out of a study of cytomegalovirus exposure and HLA in healthy donors. 13 Jbeta primers and 60 Vbeta primers were used for the PCR. The repertoire was sequenced with immunoSEQ multiplex PCR; TCRdb's copy has only in-frame clones and lacks some. The sample includes fewer than 250,000 clones, around 75% of them seen just once. Findings and caveats of the study: A few CMV-associated chains proved CMV antigen-specific in vitro.

As to this clone: Antigen unknown.

CDR1 is MNHNS, CDR2 SASEGT, per germline. Losses at the gene ends were 4 bases for V and 2 bases for J; bases not matched to a gene: 15. CDR3 length: 18 amino acids. The sequence was obtained from a male donor in good health and CMV-seropositive. The rearrangement uses TRBV6-1 and TRBJ2-3, with 7 bases identical to TRBD2. The source material was PBMCs. CDR3 protein: CASSGGTNQAHPTDTQYF. The DNA of the CDR3 is TGTGCCAGCAGTGGGGGGACTAATCAGGCGCACCCCACAGATACGCAGTATTTT.